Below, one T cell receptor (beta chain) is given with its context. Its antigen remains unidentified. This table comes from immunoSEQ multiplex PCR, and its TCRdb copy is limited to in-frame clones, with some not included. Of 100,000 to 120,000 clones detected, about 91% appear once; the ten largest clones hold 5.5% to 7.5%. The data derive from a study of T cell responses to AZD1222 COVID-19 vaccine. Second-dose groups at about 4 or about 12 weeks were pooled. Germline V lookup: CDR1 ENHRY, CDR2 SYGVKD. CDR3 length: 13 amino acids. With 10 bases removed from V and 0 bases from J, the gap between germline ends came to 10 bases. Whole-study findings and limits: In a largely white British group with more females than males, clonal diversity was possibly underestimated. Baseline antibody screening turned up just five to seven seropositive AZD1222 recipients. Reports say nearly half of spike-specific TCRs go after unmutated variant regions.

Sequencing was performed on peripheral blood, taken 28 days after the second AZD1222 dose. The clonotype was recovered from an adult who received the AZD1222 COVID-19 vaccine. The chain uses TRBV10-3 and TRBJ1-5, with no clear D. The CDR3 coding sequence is TGTGCCAACGCTGAATATAGCAATCAGCCCCAGCATTTT. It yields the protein CANAEYSNQPQHF.